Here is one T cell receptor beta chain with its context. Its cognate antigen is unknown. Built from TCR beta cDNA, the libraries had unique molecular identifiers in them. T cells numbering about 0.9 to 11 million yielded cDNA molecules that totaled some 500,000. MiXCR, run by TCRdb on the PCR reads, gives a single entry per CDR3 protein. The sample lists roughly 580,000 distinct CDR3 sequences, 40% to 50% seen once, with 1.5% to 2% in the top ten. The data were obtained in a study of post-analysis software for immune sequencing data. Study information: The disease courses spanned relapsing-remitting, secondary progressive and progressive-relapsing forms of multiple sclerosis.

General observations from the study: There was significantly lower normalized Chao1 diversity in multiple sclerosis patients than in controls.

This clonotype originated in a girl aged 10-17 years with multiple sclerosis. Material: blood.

The CDR3 nucleotides are TGTGCCACCAGCATGAGTAGGGGGGAAACAGATACGCAGTATTTT. Amino acids: CATSMSRGETDTQYF. V and J are TRBV15 and TRBJ2-3; either TRBD1 or TRBD2 may supply D (6 bases each). Trimming took off 4 bases at V and 3 bases at J, with 14 bases between the two ends. Germline CDR1 LNHNV, CDR2 YYDKDF (reference sequence). The CDR3 totals 15 residues. Combining the CDR3 with reference TRBV15 and TRBJ2-3 gives the whole variable domain DAMVIQNPRYQVTQFGKPVTLSCSQTLNHNVMYWYQQKSSQAPKLLFHYYDKDFNNEADTPDNFQSRRPNTSFCFLDIRSPGLGDTAMYLCATSMSRGETDTQYFGPGTRLTVL.